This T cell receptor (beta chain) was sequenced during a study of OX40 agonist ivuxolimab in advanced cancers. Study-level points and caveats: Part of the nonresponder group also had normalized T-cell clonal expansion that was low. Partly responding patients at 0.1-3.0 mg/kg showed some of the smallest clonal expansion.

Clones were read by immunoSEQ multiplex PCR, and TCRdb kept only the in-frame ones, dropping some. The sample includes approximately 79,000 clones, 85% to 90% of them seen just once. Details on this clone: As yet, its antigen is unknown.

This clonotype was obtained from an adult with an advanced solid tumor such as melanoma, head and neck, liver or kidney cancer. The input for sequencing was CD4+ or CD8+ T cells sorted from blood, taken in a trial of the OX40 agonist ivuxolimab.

The CDR3 region is CASSNDRDTEAFF. DNA of the CDR3: TGTGCCAGCAGCAACGACAGGGACACTGAAGCTTTCTTT. V is TRBV21-1 and J is TRBJ1-1; the table's D call TRBD1 went unverified against the DNA. TRBV21-1 is given as a pseudogene. This CDR3 has 13 residues.